This T cell receptor (beta chain) originates from a study of pediatric ulcerative colitis. Across the whole study: Under 10 patients showed pancolitis and two showed left-sided colitis.

Sequencing was at survey level. Sequencing depth was up to 500,000 reads per sample. Some clones are missing from TCRdb's copy, which holds only in-frame ones; the method was immunoSEQ multiplex PCR. The sample comprises around 30,000 clones, roughly four fifths of which are singletons, and around 4.4% rests with the top ten. At colonoscopy, a blood sample was also collected. The CDR3 length is 15 residues. Trimming stripped 2 bases from V and 3 bases from J, with 10 bases between. Germline assignment: CDR1 SGHVS and CDR2 FQNEAQ. The TCR was taken from a boy younger than 18 with severe ulcerative colitis. This chain connects TRBV7-8 to TRBJ1-4; D is undetermined. The sequenced material came from blood. The CDR3 DNA reads as TGTGCCAGCAGCTTAAGGCGCCAGGCTAATGAAAAACTGTTTTTT. Translation: CASSLRRQANEKLFF.